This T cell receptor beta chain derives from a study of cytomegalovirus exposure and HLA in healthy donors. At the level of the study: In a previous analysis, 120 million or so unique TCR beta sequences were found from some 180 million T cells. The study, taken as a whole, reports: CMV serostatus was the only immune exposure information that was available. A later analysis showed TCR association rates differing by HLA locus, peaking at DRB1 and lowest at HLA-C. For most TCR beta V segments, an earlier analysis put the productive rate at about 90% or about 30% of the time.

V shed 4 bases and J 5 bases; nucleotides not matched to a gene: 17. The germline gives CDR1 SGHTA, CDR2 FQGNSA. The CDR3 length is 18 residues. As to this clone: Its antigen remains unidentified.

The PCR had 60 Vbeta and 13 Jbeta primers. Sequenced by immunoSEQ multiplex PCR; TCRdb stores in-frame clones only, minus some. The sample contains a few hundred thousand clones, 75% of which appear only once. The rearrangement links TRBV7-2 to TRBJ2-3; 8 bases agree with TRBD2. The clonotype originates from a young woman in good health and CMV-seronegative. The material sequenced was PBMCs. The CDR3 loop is CASSSRSRSGSLEDTQYF. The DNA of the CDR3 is TGTGCCAGCAGCTCACGGAGTAGAAGCGGGAGTTTGGAAGATACGCAGTATTTT.